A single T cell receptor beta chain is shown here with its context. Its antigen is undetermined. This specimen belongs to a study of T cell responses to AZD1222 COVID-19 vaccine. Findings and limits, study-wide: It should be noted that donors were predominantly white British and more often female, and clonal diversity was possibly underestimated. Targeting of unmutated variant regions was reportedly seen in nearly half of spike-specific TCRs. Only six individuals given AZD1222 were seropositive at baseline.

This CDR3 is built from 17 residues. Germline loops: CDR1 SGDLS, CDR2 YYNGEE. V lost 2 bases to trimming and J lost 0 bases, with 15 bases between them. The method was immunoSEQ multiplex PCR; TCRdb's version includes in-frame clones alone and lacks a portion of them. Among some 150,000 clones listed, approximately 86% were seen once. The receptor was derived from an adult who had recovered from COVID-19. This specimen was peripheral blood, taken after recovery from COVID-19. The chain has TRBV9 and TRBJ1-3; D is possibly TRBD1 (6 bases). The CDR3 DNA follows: TGTGCCAGCAGCGTTACGGACAGCTCTCTCTCTGGAAACACCATATATTTT. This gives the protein CASSVTDSSLSGNTIYF.